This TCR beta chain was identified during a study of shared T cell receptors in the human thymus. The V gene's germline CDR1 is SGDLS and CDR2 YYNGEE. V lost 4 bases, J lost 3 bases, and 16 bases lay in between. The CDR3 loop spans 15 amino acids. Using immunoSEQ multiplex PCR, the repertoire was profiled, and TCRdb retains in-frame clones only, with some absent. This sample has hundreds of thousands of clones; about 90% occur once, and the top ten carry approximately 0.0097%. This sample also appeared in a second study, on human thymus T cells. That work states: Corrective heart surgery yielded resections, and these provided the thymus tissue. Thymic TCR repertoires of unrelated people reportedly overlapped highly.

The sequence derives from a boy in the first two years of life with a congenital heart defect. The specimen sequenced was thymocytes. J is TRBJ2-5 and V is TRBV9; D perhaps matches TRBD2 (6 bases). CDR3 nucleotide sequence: TGTGCCAGCAGCCACCGACTAGGGTTAGAAGAGACCCAGTACTTC. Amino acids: CASSHRLGLEETQYF.